These T cell receptor beta chains were read from a single sample in a study of identical twins. TCRdb itself ran the 5' RACE reads through MiXCR, one entry per CDR3 protein. In the table there are roughly 200,000 distinct CDR3 sequences, around a sixth of which are singletons. The data were also submitted as part of a second study, on T cells expressing NK-cell markers.

The sample was CD8+ T cells sorted from blood. The receptors here all came from a woman in her late teens or twenties in good health. Both conserved end residues are part of each CDR3. The D gene is left open where the match is weak. The listing skips clone size in some rows; elsewhere it reads once, few, many or a size class.

clone size: few; V gene: TRBV20-1; D gene: NA; CDR3 length: 11; J gene: TRBJ2-3; CDR3 DNA: TGCAGTGCCCCGGACTCTCACACGCAGTATTTT; CDR3 protein: CSAPDSHTQYF
clone size: NA; V gene: TRBV19; D gene: TRBD2; CDR3 length: 14; J gene: TRBJ2-7; CDR3 DNA: TGTGCCAGTAGTATTACTAGCGGGATCTACGAGCAGTACTTC; CDR3 protein: CASSITSGIYEQYF
clone size: NA; V gene: TRBV3-1; D gene: NA; CDR3 length: 13; J gene: TRBJ1-2; CDR3 DNA: TGTGCCAGCAGCCACTCAACAGGATATGGCTACACCTTC; CDR3 protein: CASSHSTGYGYTF
clone size: NA; V gene: TRBV21-1; D gene: NA; CDR3 length: 16; J gene: TRBJ2-7; CDR3 DNA: TGTGCCAGCAGCCCCCAGGGGAGGGTCTACCAATACGAGCAGTACTTC; CDR3 protein: CASSPQGRVYQYEQYF
clone size: NA; V gene: TRBV21-1; D gene: NA; CDR3 length: 17; J gene: TRBJ1-5; CDR3 DNA: TGTGCCAGCAGCAAGCCGGGACCCGTATTTGAGGATCAGCCCCAGCATTTT; CDR3 protein: CASSKPGPVFEDQPQHF
clone size: NA; V gene: TRBV7-8; D gene: TRBD1; CDR3 length: 17; J gene: TRBJ2-7; CDR3 DNA: TGTGCCAGCAGCTTAACCCTTCCGGGACAGGGATCCTACGAGCAGTACTTC; CDR3 protein: CASSLTLPGQGSYEQYF
clone size: NA; V gene: TRBV27; D gene: NA; CDR3 length: 15; J gene: TRBJ2-1; CDR3 DNA: TGTGCCAGCAGTAGGGGGGCGGGGCTCTACAATGAGCAGTTCTTC; CDR3 protein: CASSRGAGLYNEQFF
clone size: NA; V gene: TRBV9; D gene: NA; CDR3 length: 15; J gene: TRBJ1-2; CDR3 DNA: TGTGCCAGCAGCGTAGAGTCCGATCCGACCTATGGCTACACCTTC; CDR3 protein: CASSVESDPTYGYTF
clone size: few; V gene: TRBV7-9; D gene: NA; CDR3 length: 12; J gene: TRBJ2-1; CDR3 DNA: TGTGCCAGCAGTTTATATCCAGGGGAGCAGTTCTTC; CDR3 protein: CASSLYPGEQFF
clone size: NA; V gene: TRBV15; D gene: TRBD2; CDR3 length: 15; J gene: TRBJ2-3; CDR3 DNA: TGTGCCACCAGCAGCGAGCGGGGGGGCCTGGATACGCAGTATTTT; CDR3 protein: CATSSERGGLDTQYF
clone size: NA; V gene: TRBV27; D gene: TRBD1; CDR3 length: 15; J gene: TRBJ2-5; CDR3 DNA: TGTGCCAGCAGTGCCCAGACAGGGCTTTTGGAGACCCAGTACTTC; CDR3 protein: CASSAQTGLLETQYF
clone size: few; V gene: TRBV11-2; D gene: NA; CDR3 length: 12; J gene: TRBJ2-5; CDR3 DNA: TGTGCCAGCAGCTTAGATTCGGAGACCCAGTACTTC; CDR3 protein: CASSLDSETQYF
clone size: few; V gene: TRBV10-3; D gene: TRBD1; CDR3 length: 15; J gene: TRBJ2-7; CDR3 DNA: TGTGCCATCAGTGATACCGGGACAGGGTATAACGAGCAGTACTTC; CDR3 protein: CAISDTGTGYNEQYF
clone size: NA; V gene: TRBV10-3; D gene: NA; CDR3 length: 13; J gene: TRBJ1-2; CDR3 DNA: TGTGCCTTCAGTTTCGTGGTCCGGCATGGCTACACCTTC; CDR3 protein: CAFSFVVRHGYTF
clone size: NA; V gene: TRBV3-1; D gene: NA; CDR3 length: 13; J gene: TRBJ2-1; CDR3 DNA: TGTGCCAGCAGCCAAGCCTGGCGGAATGAGCAGTTCTTC; CDR3 protein: CASSQAWRNEQFF
clone size: once; V gene: TRBV27; D gene: NA; CDR3 length: 15; J gene: TRBJ1-2; CDR3 DNA: TGTGCCAGCAGTTTTCGGCAGACACCTAACTATGGCTACACCTTC; CDR3 protein: CASSFRQTPNYGYTF
clone size: few; V gene: TRBV5-1; D gene: TRBD1; CDR3 length: 16; J gene: TRBJ1-5; CDR3 DNA: TGCGCCAGCAGCTTGGGGGACAGGGGGCTAGGTCAGCCCCAGCATTTT; CDR3 protein: CASSLGDRGLGQPQHF
clone size: NA; V gene: TRBV24-1; D gene: TRBD1; CDR3 length: 16; J gene: TRBJ1-6; CDR3 DNA: TGTGCCACCAGTGAATCGGACAGGGATAATAATTCACCCCTCCACTTT; CDR3 protein: CATSESDRDNNSPLHF
clone size: few; V gene: TRBV12-3/TRBV12-4; D gene: NA; CDR3 length: 11; J gene: TRBJ1-1; CDR3 DNA: TGTGCCAGCAGTTTATCCTTTGAAGCTTTCTTT; CDR3 protein: CASSLSFEAFF
clone size: few; V gene: TRBV27; D gene: NA; CDR3 length: 15; J gene: TRBJ2-3; CDR3 DNA: TGTGCCAGCAGTTTACTTCCCCCCCGCACAGATACGCAGTATTTT; CDR3 protein: CASSLLPPRTDTQYF
clone size: NA; V gene: TRBV12-3/TRBV12-4; D gene: TRBD1; CDR3 length: 16; J gene: TRBJ1-1; CDR3 DNA: TGTGCCAGCAGATACCCAGGGGGCGAACTGAACACTGAAGCTTTCTTT; CDR3 protein: CASRYPGGELNTEAFF
clone size: NA; V gene: TRBV7-9; D gene: NA; CDR3 length: 15; J gene: TRBJ2-3; CDR3 DNA: TGTGCCAGCAGCTCGACAGTATCTAGCACAGATACGCAGTATTTT; CDR3 protein: CASSSTVSSTDTQYF
clone size: many; V gene: TRBV5-1; D gene: NA; CDR3 length: 13; J gene: TRBJ2-7; CDR3 DNA: TGCGCCAGCAGCTTGAGAGGGACCTACGAGCAGTACTTC; CDR3 protein: CASSLRGTYEQYF
clone size: few; V gene: TRBV6-5; D gene: NA; CDR3 length: 13; J gene: TRBJ2-1; CDR3 DNA: TGTGCCAGCAGTTACTGGGGGGCCGGTGAGCAGTTCTTC; CDR3 protein: CASSYWGAGEQFF
clone size: NA; V gene: TRBV27; D gene: TRBD1; CDR3 length: 15; J gene: TRBJ2-7; CDR3 DNA: TGTGCCAGCAGTTTTACCCCGACAGGGCGCGACGAGCAGTACTTC; CDR3 protein: CASSFTPTGRDEQYF
clone size: few; V gene: TRBV2; D gene: NA; CDR3 length: 12; J gene: TRBJ1-2; CDR3 DNA: TGTGCCACTAAGAGGGTTGCGGATGGCTACACCTTC; CDR3 protein: CATKRVADGYTF
clone size: NA; V gene: TRBV7-2; D gene: NA; CDR3 length: 16; J gene: TRBJ2-7; CDR3 DNA: TGTGCCAGCAGCTACGACCGGGACCGTGGACACTACGAGCAGTACTTC; CDR3 protein: CASSYDRDRGHYEQYF
clone size: few; V gene: TRBV4-3; D gene: NA; CDR3 length: 13; J gene: TRBJ2-7; CDR3 DNA: TGCGCCAGCAGTCCGGCCCTGGGGGACGAGCAGTACTTC; CDR3 protein: CASSPALGDEQYF
clone size: many; V gene: TRBV7-8; D gene: TRBD2; CDR3 length: 16; J gene: TRBJ2-7; CDR3 DNA: TGTGCCAGCAGCGCTTTCCCTAGCGGGAGCTCCTACGAGCAGTACTTC; CDR3 protein: CASSAFPSGSSYEQYF
clone size: NA; V gene: TRBV12-3/TRBV12-4; D gene: NA; CDR3 length: 13; J gene: TRBJ1-1; CDR3 DNA: TGTGCCAGCAGTAGGCTCTTGAACACTGAAGCTTTCTTT; CDR3 protein: CASSRLLNTEAFF
clone size: few; V gene: TRBV11-2; D gene: NA; CDR3 length: 13; J gene: TRBJ1-2; CDR3 DNA: TGTGCCAGCAGCTTAGGACTTATGAACGGCTACACCTTC; CDR3 protein: CASSLGLMNGYTF
clone size: few; V gene: TRBV5-6; D gene: NA; CDR3 length: 14; J gene: TRBJ2-7; CDR3 DNA: TGTGCCAGCAGCTCTGGAGGGACAGCCTACGAGCAGTACTTC; CDR3 protein: CASSSGGTAYEQYF
clone size: few; V gene: TRBV12-3/TRBV12-4; D gene: TRBD1; CDR3 length: 18; J gene: TRBJ2-7; CDR3 DNA: TGTGCCAGCAGTTTGGACAGGGTAATCCCTAAAAGCTCCTACGAGCAGTACTTC; CDR3 protein: CASSLDRVIPKSSYEQYF
clone size: few; V gene: TRBV13; D gene: TRBD1; CDR3 length: 11; J gene: TRBJ2-1; CDR3 DNA: TGTGCCAGCAGACTAGGGGGCGACCAGTTCTTC; CDR3 protein: CASRLGGDQFF
clone size: few; V gene: TRBV6-5; D gene: NA; CDR3 length: 12; J gene: TRBJ2-2; CDR3 DNA: TGTGCCAGCTCGTGGGCCGGCGGGGAGCTGTTTTTT; CDR3 protein: CASSWAGGELFF
clone size: many; V gene: TRBV5-4; D gene: NA; CDR3 length: 14; J gene: TRBJ1-4; CDR3 DNA: TGTGCCAGCAGCTTGGGACCCACAGCTGAAAAACTGTTTTTT; CDR3 protein: CASSLGPTAEKLFF
clone size: NA; V gene: TRBV7-2; D gene: NA; CDR3 length: 14; J gene: TRBJ2-7; CDR3 DNA: TGTGCCAGCAGCCCCAGGGAGGAAAACTACGAGCAGTACTTC; CDR3 protein: CASSPREENYEQYF
clone size: few; V gene: TRBV6-5; D gene: NA; CDR3 length: 16; J gene: TRBJ2-5; CDR3 DNA: TGTGCCAGCAGTTACTCCAGTGCAGCCTTTACGGAGACCCAGTACTTC; CDR3 protein: CASSYSSAAFTETQYF
clone size: NA; V gene: TRBV27; D gene: NA; CDR3 length: 11; J gene: TRBJ2-7; CDR3 DNA: TGTGCCAGCAATTCGGGGTACGAGCAGTACTTC; CDR3 protein: CASNSGYEQYF
clone size: NA; V gene: TRBV11-2; D gene: NA; CDR3 length: 14; J gene: TRBJ2-3; CDR3 DNA: TGTGCCAGCAGCCTCCTCAAGGGGGCAGATACGCAGTATTTT; CDR3 protein: CASSLLKGADTQYF
clone size: few; V gene: TRBV6-1; D gene: NA; CDR3 length: 14; J gene: TRBJ1-2; CDR3 DNA: TGTGCCAGCAGTGAAACGGGGGCCGTGGCTGGCTACACCTTC; CDR3 protein: CASSETGAVAGYTF